This T cell receptor beta chain is from a study of cytomegalovirus exposure and HLA in healthy donors. Study-level points and caveats: A later analysis showed HLA-associated TCR beta chains outstripping equally common others in clonal expansion. The study had only CMV serostatus as immune exposure information. Later on, an analysis showed TCR association rates differing by HLA locus, with DRB1 the most and HLA-C the fewest. Cytomegalovirus association was listed for 170 or so TCR beta chains.

The CDR3 loop spans 14 amino acids. With V trimmed by 8 bases and J by 6 bases, 7 bases remained unmatched. From germline, CDR1 is LNHDA and CDR2 SQIVND (reference sequence). PCR used 60 Vbeta primers and 13 Jbeta primers. Method: immunoSEQ multiplex PCR; TCRdb's copy keeps in-frame clones and lacks some. The profile shows some 200,000 clones, 75% to 90% of them singletons. Regarding this clone: What it recognizes is unknown.

The sequenced sample was PBMCs. The clonotype was recovered from a man in his forties in good health and CMV-seropositive. The chain recombines TRBV19 with TRBJ2-2; 9 bases fit TRBD1. CDR3 residues: CASFWDRVPGELFF. Here the CDR3 DNA reads TGTGCCAGTTTTTGGGACAGGGTCCCCGGGGAGCTGTTTTTT.